The sequence of this T cell receptor (beta chain) was determined in a study of blood T cell repertoires in COVID-19. Only in-frame clones appear in the TCRdb table, and some are missing; sequencing was by immunoSEQ multiplex PCR. This table holds about 370,000 clones, 80% to 90% found once. CDR1 is SQVTM and CDR2 is ANQGSEA in the germline V gene. The CDR3 has 14 residues. The trim removed 3 bases at V and 4 bases at J, leaving 8 bases unmatched. This chain joins TRBV29-1 and TRBJ2-5; TRBD1 matches 7 bases. The TCR comes from a man between 18 and 29 years old who had recovered from COVID-19. The sample comprised PBMCs or T cells enriched from blood (not recorded which). CDR3: CSVDGATGVETQYF. Here the CDR3 DNA reads TGCAGCGTTGATGGGGCCACAGGGGTAGAGACCCAGTACTTC.